One and the same sample provided the 10 T cell receptor beta chains below, sequenced in a study of a mutant IDH1 vaccine in newly diagnosed glioma. Sequenced by immunoSEQ multiplex PCR; TCRdb stores in-frame clones only, minus some. The table shows approximately 25,000 clones, with around 77% occurring only once. No antigen has been identified for these receptors. The time point here: week 11, during vaccination. The content of each vaccine dose was 300 ug of mutant IDH1 20-mer peptide, and topical imiquimod accompanied it. The source material was PBMCs, sampled from a glioma patient whose treatment included an IDH1 peptide vaccine. All receptors come from a woman between 18 and 29 years old with glioma.

This chain uses TRBV6-1 with TRBJ1-4; D call uncertain. Trimming removed 1 base at V and 8 bases at J, with 17 bases between. The germline CDR1 and CDR2 sequences are MNHNS and SASEGT. The CDR3 is 16 amino acids. CDR3 DNA: TGTGCCAGCAGTGAAGTAGTCCGTGGGCTTGGGGAAAAACTGTTTTTT. It encodes CASSEVVRGLGEKLFF.

In its sample, this clone was seen a few times. The V call is TRBV4-2, the J call TRBJ1-2; no reliable D call. Germline CDR1 and CDR2: LGHNA and YNFKEQ. CDR3 length equals 15 residues. Trimming took off 4 bases at V and 0 bases at J, with 12 bases between the two ends. The CDR3 coding sequence is TGTGCCAGCAGCCTGGACTCTGGCCCTAACTATGGCTACACCTTC. It is translated as CASSLDSGPNYGYTF.

The chain combines TRBV6-5 with TRBJ2-7; D unclear. The germline V gene encodes CDR1 MNHEY and CDR2 SVGAGI. CDR3 size: 12 residues. The V and J ends lost 5 bases and 7 bases respectively, with 12 bases between them. CDR3 in DNA: TGTGCCAGCAGTCCTAATATGAGAGAGCAGTACTTC. This translates into CASSPNMREQYF.

The chain employs TRBV5-5 and TRBJ2-5; D is tentatively TRBD1 or TRBD2 (5 bases each). Looked up from germline, CDR1 is SGHKS and CDR2 is YYEKEE (reference sequence). This CDR3 has 15 residues. The germline V and J ends were trimmed by 4 bases and 4 bases, with 17 bases remaining between them. As DNA, the CDR3 is TGTGCCAGCAGCCGTCGGGGCGCTGCGGGAGAGACCCAGTACTTC. Translation gives CASSRRGAAGETQYF.

J is TRBJ1-2 and V is TRBV2, with D perhaps matching TRBD1 (5 bases). CDR3 length: 12 amino acids. Per germline, CDR1 SNHLY and CDR2 FYNNEI. Trimming left V 7 bases short and J 7 bases short, with 13 bases between. The chain's CDR3 is CASNWGGSGYTF. CDR3 nucleotide sequence: TGTGCCAGCAATTGGGGGGGGAGTGGCTACACCTTC. Variable domain in full (rest from reference TRBV2 and TRBJ1-2): EPEVTQTPSHQVTQMGQEVILRCVPISNHLYFYWYRQILGQKVEFLVSFYNNEISEKSEIFDDQFSVERPDGSNFTLKIRSTKLEDSAMYFCASNWGGSGYTFGSGTRLTVV.

This chain joins TRBV2 and TRBJ2-7; tentative D call: TRBD1 (6 bases). There are 12 residues in the CDR3. In germline, CDR1 is SNHLY, CDR2 FYNNEI. Between the trimmed V and J ends, which lost 4 bases and 6 bases, there was a span of 10 bases. CDR3 loop: CASSVQGGEQYF. CDR3 sequence (DNA): TGTGCCAGCAGTGTTCAAGGGGGCGAGCAGTACTTC.

This chain uses TRBV18 with TRBJ1-2, with TRBD1 matching 10 bases. Germline CDR1 is KGHSH and CDR2 is LQKENI. This CDR3 has 15 amino acids. The trim removed 6 bases at V and 7 bases at J, leaving 11 bases unmatched. CDR3 region: CASSPGQGNLGGYTF. In DNA form, the CDR3 reads TGTGCCAGCTCGCCGGGACAGGGGAATCTTGGTGGCTACACCTTC.

This clone was detected once. The rearrangement joins TRBV30 to TRBJ1-2, with D unresolved. The V gene's germline CDR1 is GTSNPN and CDR2 SVGIG (reference sequence). The CDR3 consists of 13 residues. V lost 4 bases to trimming and J lost 9 bases, with 18 bases between them. In nucleotides, the CDR3 is TGTGCCTGGACCACCAACCCGGCGGGGAGCTACACCTTC. It specifies CAWTTNPAGSYTF.

The chain has TRBV7-8 and TRBJ1-5; D remains unclear. Deletions cut 4 bases from V and 1 base from J, with 20 bases between. Looked up from germline, CDR1 is SGHVS and CDR2 is FQNEAQ. The CDR3 loop spans 18 amino acids. This CDR3 reads CASSSGEVLRESNQPQHF. CDR3 nucleotides: TGTGCCAGCAGCTCTGGGGAGGTTTTAAGGGAGAGCAATCAGCCCCAGCATTTT.

The J gene is TRBJ2-7, the V gene TRBV6-5; 8 positions match TRBD2. This CDR3 region has 15 residues. After removal of 2 bases from V and 0 bases from J, the junction contained 3 bases not matched to a gene. In germline, CDR1 is MNHEY, CDR2 SVGAGI. CDR3 sequence reads: CASSYLSGTSYEQYF. The CDR3 bases are TGTGCCAGCAGTTACCTTAGCGGGACCTCCTACGAGCAGTACTTC.